These 23 T cell receptor beta chains were sequenced from one sample in a study of blood T cell repertoires in COVID-19. Produced via immunoSEQ multiplex PCR; TCRdb's table is partial and in-frame only. Of 100,000 to 150,000 clones listed, 70% to 85% are singletons. Sequencing input: peripheral blood. The receptor set was obtained from a woman aged 80 or over with acute or convalescent COVID-19.

The table lists this clone with a count of one. The rearrangement links TRBV11-2 to TRBJ2-7; 10 bases line up with TRBD1. Trimming cost V 5 bases and J 4 bases; bases outside gene matches: 2. CDR3 length: 13 amino acids. Germline lookup yields CDR1 SGHAT and CDR2 FQNNGV. CDR3 nucleotides: TGTGCCAGCAGCAGACAGGGGGCTTACGAGCAGTACTTC. It specifies CASSRQGAYEQYF.

This clone was picked up a small number of times. The gene calls are TRBV12-5 and TRBJ1-6, with 7 positions matching TRBD1. V dropped 2 bases and J dropped 6; count of bases not matched to a gene: 7. The CDR3 spans 16 residues. CDR1 is LGHNT, CDR2 FRNRAP, per germline. The CDR3 loop is CASGLKRDSFNSPLHF. The CDR3 bases are TGTGCTAGTGGTTTGAAACGGGACAGCTTTAATTCACCCCTCCACTTT.

The rearrangement links TRBV27 to TRBJ2-7, with 8 bases fitting TRBD2. Germline assignment: CDR1 MNHEY and CDR2 SMNVEV (reference sequence). V dropped 5 bases and J dropped 2; count of bases not matched to a gene: 8. The CDR3 consists of 15 residues. CDR3 protein: CASSPGGGRPYEQYF. DNA for the CDR3: TGTGCCAGCAGTCCCGGGGGGGGGAGGCCCTACGAGCAGTACTTC.

The chain employs TRBV11-2 and TRBJ2-1; TRBD1 aligns across 11 bases. Germline assignment: CDR1 SGHAT and CDR2 FQNNGV. J lost 8 bases, V lost 5 bases, and 17 bases had no gene match. The CDR3 covers 18 residues. For the CDR3, the DNA is TGTGCCAGCAGCCCCAACCCTACCGGGACAGGGGGGAGCCATGAGCAGTTCTTC. Translation: CASSPNPTGTGGSHEQFF.

The chain has TRBV7-2 and TRBJ1-2, with a tentative D call TRBD1 (5 bases). The CDR3 consists of 16 residues. Germline CDR1 and CDR2: SGHTA and FQGNSA. V lost 5 bases to trimming and J lost 5 bases, with 21 bases between them. The CDR3 DNA is TGTGCCAGCAGCCCCCGGACACCACCACCTTTATATGGCTACACCTTC. Translation gives CASSPRTPPPLYGYTF.

The chain joins TRBV13 to TRBJ1-1; D gene ambiguous. V was trimmed by 0 bases and J by 1 base, leaving 9 bases between them. The germline CDR1 and CDR2 sequences are PRHDT and FYEKMQ (reference sequence). The CDR3 runs to 15 residues. Here the CDR3 DNA reads TGTGCCAGCAGCTTAGGCCACTCGGGGAACACTGAAGCTTTCTTT. Amino acids: CASSLGHSGNTEAFF.

The chain recombines TRBV4-1 with TRBJ2-7; TRBD2 matches 8 bases. Germline CDR1 is MGHRA and CDR2 is YSYEKL. This CDR3 has 19 residues. The J segment lost 2 bases and the V segment lost 0 bases, leaving 15 bases of the junction unmatched. CDR3 DNA: TGCGCCAGCAGCCAAGATAATTCCAAGTTCGCGGGAGGAACCTACGAGCAGTACTTC. Translating it yields CASSQDNSKFAGGTYEQYF.

The genes are TRBV18 and TRBJ1-6; 10 bases align to TRBD1. After removal of 2 bases from V and 7 bases from J, the junction contained 5 bases not matched to a gene. Germline V gene sequence: CDR1 KGHSH, CDR2 LQKENI. The CDR3 extends over 16 amino acids. The DNA for the CDR3 is TGTGCCAGCTCACCAAACAGGGGACAGGGGAATTCACCCCTCCACTTT. Its translation: CASSPNRGQGNSPLHF.

The chain combines TRBV7-2 with TRBJ2-5; TRBD2 might be the D (6 bases). This CDR3 comprises 15 residues. With 5 bases removed from V and 5 bases from J, the gap between germline ends came to 18 bases. Looked up from germline, CDR1 is SGHTA and CDR2 is FQGNSA. CDR3 protein: CASSPTSGTSETQYF. Written as DNA, the CDR3 is TGTGCCAGCAGCCCGACTTCCGGGACTTCGGAGACCCAGTACTTC.

The chain employs TRBV30 and TRBJ2-7, with D uncertain. The length of the CDR3 is 13 residues. Trimming took 3 bases from V and 4 from J, leaving 13 bases between them. Germline CDR1 is GTSNPN and CDR2 is SVGIG (reference sequence). The CDR3 DNA reads as TGTGCCTGGAGCCGCGCACCGCGGTACGAGCAGTACTTC. This encodes CAWSRAPRYEQYF.

The V call is TRBV5-4, the J call TRBJ2-1; 9 nucleotides align to TRBD2. The CDR3 runs 16 residues. V dropped 0 bases and J dropped 3; count of bases not matched to a gene: 4. CDR1 SGHNT and CDR2 YYREEE come from the germline V gene (reference sequence). CDR3 residues: CASSLVASGVYNEQFF. CDR3 coding DNA: TGTGCCAGCAGCTTGGTCGCTAGCGGGGTCTACAATGAGCAGTTCTTC.

This chain's CDR3 is CASSARTGGYEQYF. CDR3 nucleotides: TGTGCCAGCAGCGCTCGGACAGGGGGCTACGAGCAGTACTTC. The rearrangement links TRBV7-2 to TRBJ2-7, with 10 bases aligning to TRBD1. CDR1 is SGHTA, CDR2 FQGNSA, per germline. V trimming: 5 bases; J trimming: 3 bases; junction bases outside the gene matches: 4. The CDR3 consists of 14 residues.

This chain connects TRBV7-9 to TRBJ1-3, with D uncertain. This CDR3 region has 15 residues. Between the trimmed V and J ends, which lost 5 bases and 0 bases, there was a span of 11 bases. Germline V lookup: CDR1 SEHNR, CDR2 FQNEAQ (reference sequence). Here the CDR3 reads CASSANTASGNTIYF. As DNA, the CDR3 is TGTGCCAGCAGCGCAAATACAGCCTCTGGAAACACCATATATTTT. Full variable domain (outside the CDR3, taken from reference TRBV7-9 and TRBJ1-3): DTGVSQNPRHKITKRGQNVTFRCDPISEHNRLYWYRQTLGQGPEFLTYFQNEAQLEKSRLLSDRFSAERPKGSFSTLEIQRTEQGDSAMYLCASSANTASGNTIYFGEGSWLTVV.

This clone has only a few counts. J is TRBJ1-3 and V is TRBV7-2; D unresolved. Trimming stripped 5 bases from V and 4 bases from J, with 6 bases between. Germline-derived CDR1 and CDR2 are SGHTA and FQGNSA. The CDR3 has 12 residues. Written as DNA, the CDR3 is TGTGCCAGCAGCCTTAGCGGAAACACCATATATTTT. It yields the protein CASSLSGNTIYF.

CDR3 amino acids: CASSPGTLRADTQYF. For the CDR3, the DNA is TGTGCCAGCTCACCAGGGACACTGCGGGCAGATACGCAGTATTTT. This chain joins TRBV18 and TRBJ2-3; maybe TRBD1 (6 bases). Germline V gene lookup returns CDR1 KGHSH and CDR2 LQKENI. V was trimmed by 2 bases and J by 4 bases, leaving 13 bases between them. CDR3 length equals 15 residues.

The chain joins TRBV20-1 to TRBJ2-3, with TRBD1 as a possible D gene (5 bases). Germline lookup yields CDR1 DFQATT and CDR2 SNEGSKA (reference sequence). V was cut by 3 bases and J by 4 bases, with 8 bases left in between. CDR3 size: 12 residues. The CDR3 region is CSASFRADTQYF. In nucleotides, the CDR3 is TGCAGTGCTAGTTTCAGGGCAGATACGCAGTATTTT.

The chain employs TRBV18 and TRBJ1-4; D is unclear. The V gene lost 3 bases and the J gene lost 0 bases, with 11 bases spanning the gap. There are 16 residues in the CDR3. Germline loops: CDR1 KGHSH, CDR2 LQKENI. CDR3 sequence (DNA): TGTGCCAGCTCACCCGAGGTTTATGCAACTAATGAAAAACTGTTTTTT. This sequence encodes CASSPEVYATNEKLFF.

A few counts support this clone. The chain has TRBV5-6 and TRBJ1-3; no definite D call. Germline V gene sequence: CDR1 SGHDT, CDR2 YYEEEE. V shed 4 bases and J shed 0 bases, with 8 bases lying between them. This CDR3 is 14 amino acids long. CDR3: CASSVTDSGNTIYF. The CDR3 DNA follows: TGTGCCAGCAGCGTTACAGACTCTGGAAACACCATATATTTT. Using reference TRBV5-6 and TRBJ1-3 for the parts outside the CDR3, the full variable domain is DAGVTQSPTHLIKTRGQQVTLRCSPKSGHDTVSWYQQALGQGPQFIFQYYEEEERQRGNFPDRFSGHQFPNYSSELNVNALLLGDSALYLCASSVTDSGNTIYFGEGSWLTVV.

The V gene is TRBV18, the J gene TRBJ1-4, with 7 bases aligning to TRBD1. CDR3 size: 17 residues. Per germline, CDR1 KGHSH and CDR2 LQKENI. The V segment lost 3 bases and the J segment 0 bases; nucleotides outside the gene matches: 7. This CDR3 reads CASSPGTVIATNEKLFF. CDR3 nucleotide sequence: TGTGCCAGCTCACCCGGGACAGTTATTGCAACTAATGAAAAACTGTTTTTT. Combining the CDR3 with reference TRBV18 and TRBJ1-4 gives the whole variable domain NAGVMQNPRHLVRRRGQEARLRCSPMKGHSHVYWYRQLPEEGLKFMVYLQKENIIDESGMPKERFSAEFPKEGPSILRIQQVVRGDSAAYFCASSPGTVIATNEKLFFGSGTQLSVL.

The chain combines TRBV7-8 with TRBJ1-2; weak D call: TRBD1 (5 bases). Trimming took 1 base from V and 4 from J, leaving 13 bases between them. Per the germline V gene, CDR1 is SGHVS and CDR2 is FQNEAQ. The CDR3 consists of 15 residues. Here the CDR3 DNA reads TGTGCCAGCAGCTTAGAGGCCGGGGGGATCTATGGCTACACCTTC. Its translation: CASSLEAGGIYGYTF.

V gene TRBV5-1 combines with J gene TRBJ2-7; D call uncertain. V lost 0 bases to trimming and J lost 5 bases, with 6 bases between them. There are 12 residues in the CDR3. The germline V gene has CDR1 SGHRS and CDR2 YFSETQ. The CDR3 DNA reads TGCGCCAGCAGCTTGGACCAGAACGAGCAGTACTTC. Its protein is CASSLDQNEQYF.

This clone came up a few times. A read error may produce the germline difference seen at one junction end. The genes are TRBV7-2 and TRBJ2-3; a weak D match, TRBD1 (5 bases). Germline V gene sequence: CDR1 SGHTA, CDR2 FQGNSA. The CDR3 contains 14 residues. This CDR3 is CASSDSLSTDTRYF. CDR3 DNA sequence: TGTGCCAGCAGCGACAGTTTGAGCACAGATACGCGGTATTTT.

The CDR3, as DNA: TGTGCCAGTAGTATGACAGGGGGCCGGAACGAGCAGTACTTC. It codes for CASSMTGGRNEQYF. The V call is TRBV19, the J call TRBJ2-7; 10 bases align to TRBD1. This CDR3 is 14 amino acids long. The J segment lost 5 bases and the V segment lost 3 bases, leaving 4 bases of the junction unmatched. Looked up from germline, CDR1 is LNHDA and CDR2 is SQIVND (reference sequence).